This T cell receptor beta chain was captured by sequencing in a study of T cells in tuberculosis. The CDR3 runs 16 residues. J lost 7 bases, V lost 6 bases, and 11 bases had no gene match. Germline values: CDR1 SGHVS, CDR2 FQNEAQ. The method was immunoSEQ multiplex PCR; TCRdb's version includes in-frame clones alone and lacks a portion of them. The data hold some 31,000 clones, with more than 85% observed a single time. Latent tuberculosis screening used tuberculin skin test and IGRA at entry. The sequence derives from a donor between 5 and 29 years old with latent tuberculosis or without tuberculosis infection. Sequenced sample: PBMCs. The chain links TRBV7-8 to TRBJ1-4; TRBD1 agrees at 10 bases. The CDR3 sequence: CASSFQSGTGVEKLFF. In DNA, the CDR3 is TGTGCCAGCAGTTTCCAATCCGGGACAGGGGTTGAAAAACTGTTTTTT.